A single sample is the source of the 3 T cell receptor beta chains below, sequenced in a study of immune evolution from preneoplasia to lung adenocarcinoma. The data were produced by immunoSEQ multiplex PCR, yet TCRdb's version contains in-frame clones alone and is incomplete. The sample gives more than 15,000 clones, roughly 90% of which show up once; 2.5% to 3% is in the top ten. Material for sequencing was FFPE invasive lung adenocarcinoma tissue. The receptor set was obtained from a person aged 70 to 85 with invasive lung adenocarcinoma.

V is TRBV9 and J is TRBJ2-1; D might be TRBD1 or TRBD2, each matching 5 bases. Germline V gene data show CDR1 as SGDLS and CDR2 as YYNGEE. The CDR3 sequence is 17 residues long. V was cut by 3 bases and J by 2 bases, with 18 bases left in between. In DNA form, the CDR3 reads TGTGCCAGCAGCGCAGGTGTCTGGGACGCAGCCTACAATGAGCAGTTCTTC. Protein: CASSAGVWDAAYNEQFF.

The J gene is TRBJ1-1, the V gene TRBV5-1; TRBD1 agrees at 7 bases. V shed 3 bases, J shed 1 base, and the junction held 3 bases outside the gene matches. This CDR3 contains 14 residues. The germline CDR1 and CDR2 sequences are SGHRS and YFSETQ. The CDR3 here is CASSWEGANTEAFF. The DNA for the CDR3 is TGCGCCAGCAGCTGGGAGGGGGCGAACACTGAAGCTTTCTTT.

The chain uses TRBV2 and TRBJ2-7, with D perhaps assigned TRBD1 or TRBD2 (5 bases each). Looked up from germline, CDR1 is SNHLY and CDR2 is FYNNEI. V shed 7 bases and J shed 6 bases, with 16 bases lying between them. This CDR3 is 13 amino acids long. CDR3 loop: CASTQAGAGEQYF. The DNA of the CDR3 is TGTGCCAGCACCCAAGCCGGGGCCGGCGAGCAGTACTTC.